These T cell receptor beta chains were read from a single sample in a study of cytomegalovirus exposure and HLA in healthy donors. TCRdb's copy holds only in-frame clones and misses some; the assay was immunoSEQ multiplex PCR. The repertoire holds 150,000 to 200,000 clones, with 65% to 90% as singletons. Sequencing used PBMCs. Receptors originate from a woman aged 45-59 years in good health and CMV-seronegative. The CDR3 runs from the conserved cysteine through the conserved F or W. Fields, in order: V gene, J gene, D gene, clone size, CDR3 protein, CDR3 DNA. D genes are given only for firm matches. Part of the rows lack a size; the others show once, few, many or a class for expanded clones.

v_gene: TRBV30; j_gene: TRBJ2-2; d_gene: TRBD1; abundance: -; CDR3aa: CAWSTRTGVNTGELFF; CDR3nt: TGTGCCTGGAGTACCCGGACAGGGGTAAACACCGGGGAGCTGTTTTTT
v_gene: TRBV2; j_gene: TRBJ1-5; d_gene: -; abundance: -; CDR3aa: CASSGQWAQPQHF; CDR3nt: TGTGCCAGCAGTGGTCAGTGGGCTCAGCCCCAGCATTTT
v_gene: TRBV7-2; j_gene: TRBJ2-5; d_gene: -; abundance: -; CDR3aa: CASSLSTTGGAETQYF; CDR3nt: TGTGCCAGCAGCTTATCTACGACAGGTGGTGCAGAGACCCAGTACTTC
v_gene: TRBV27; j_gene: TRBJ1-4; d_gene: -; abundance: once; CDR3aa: CASKEWGGTNEKLFF; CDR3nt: TGTGCCAGCAAGGAGTGGGGGGGAACTAATGAAAAACTGTTTTTT
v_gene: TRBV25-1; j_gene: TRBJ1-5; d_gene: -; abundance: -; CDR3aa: CASSQGSNQPQHF; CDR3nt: TGTGCCAGCAGCCAGGGTAGCAATCAGCCCCAGCATTTT
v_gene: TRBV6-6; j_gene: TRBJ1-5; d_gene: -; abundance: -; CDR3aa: CASSNQGSQPQHF; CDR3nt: TGTGCCAGCAGTAATCAGGGCAGTCAGCCCCAGCATTTT
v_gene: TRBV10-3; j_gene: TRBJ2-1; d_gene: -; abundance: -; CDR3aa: CAISESRGNSYNEQFF; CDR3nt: TGTGCCATCAGTGAAAGCCGGGGGAACTCTTACAATGAGCAGTTCTTC
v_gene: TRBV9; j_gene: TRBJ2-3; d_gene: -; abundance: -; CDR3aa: CASSVGTGHSTDTQYF; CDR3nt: TGTGCCAGCAGCGTAGGAACAGGGCATAGCACAGATACGCAGTATTTT
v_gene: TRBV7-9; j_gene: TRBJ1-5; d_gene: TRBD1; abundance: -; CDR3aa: CASSPGQGDQPQHF; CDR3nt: TGTGCCAGCAGCCCGGGACAGGGGGATCAGCCCCAGCATTTT
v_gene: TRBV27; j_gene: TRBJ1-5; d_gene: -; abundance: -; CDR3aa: CASSRQNQPQHF; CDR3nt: TGTGCCAGCAGTCGACAAAACCAGCCCCAGCATTTT